This T cell receptor (beta chain) was observed in a study of shared clonotypes between healthy human individuals. Germline V gene lookup returns CDR1 LGHNA and CDR2 YSLEER. V was trimmed by 0 bases and J by 1 base, leaving 7 bases between them. This CDR3 has 14 residues. Repertoires were generated with immunoSEQ multiplex PCR, while TCRdb's copy carries only in-frame clones and drops some. The sample holds around 1 million clones, 60% to 85% seen once. This TCR came from a man between 18 and 29 years old in good health. The chain is built from TRBV4-3 and TRBJ2-7; D might be TRBD2 (5 bases). The sequenced sample was memory CD4+ T cells sorted from blood. Noted subset: CD45RA-negative fraction. CDR3 DNA sequence: TGCGCCAGCAGCCAAGAGCGGGCTTCCTACGAGCAGTACTTC. Amino acid sequence: CASSQERASYEQYF.